Sequencing of this TCR beta chain was carried out in a study of identical twins. The germline CDR1 and CDR2 sequences are DFQATT and SNEGSKA (reference sequence). This CDR3 contains 16 residues. V lost 1 base to trimming and J lost 5 bases; unmatched junction nucleotides: 12. This clonotype showed up just a few times. TCRdb re-called the 5' RACE reads through MiXCR, storing one row per CDR3 protein. The sample shows approximately 620,000 distinct CDR3 sequences, over 8.5% of them seen only once. This sample was shared with a second study, whose subject was yellow fever vaccine responses in identical twins.

This sequence originates from a woman under 30 in good health. The sequencing input was PBMCs. The chain couples TRBV20-1 to TRBJ1-1; 8 nucleotides align to TRBD1. The CDR3 reads CSARGAGGAFRTEAFF. In DNA form, the CDR3 reads TGCAGTGCTAGAGGCGCAGGGGGCGCTTTTCGGACTGAAGCTTTCTTT.